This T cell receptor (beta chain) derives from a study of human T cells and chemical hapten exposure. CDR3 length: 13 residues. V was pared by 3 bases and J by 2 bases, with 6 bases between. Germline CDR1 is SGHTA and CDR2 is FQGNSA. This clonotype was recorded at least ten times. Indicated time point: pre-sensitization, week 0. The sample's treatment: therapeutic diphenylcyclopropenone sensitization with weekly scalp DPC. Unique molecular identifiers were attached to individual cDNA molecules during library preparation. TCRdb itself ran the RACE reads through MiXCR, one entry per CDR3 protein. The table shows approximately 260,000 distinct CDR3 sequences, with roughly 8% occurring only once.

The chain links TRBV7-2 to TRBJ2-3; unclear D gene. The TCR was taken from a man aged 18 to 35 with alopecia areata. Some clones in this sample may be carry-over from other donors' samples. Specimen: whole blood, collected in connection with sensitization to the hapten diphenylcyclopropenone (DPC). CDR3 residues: CASSFDNTDTQYF. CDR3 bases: TGTGCCAGCAGCTTCGACAACACAGATACGCAGTATTTT.